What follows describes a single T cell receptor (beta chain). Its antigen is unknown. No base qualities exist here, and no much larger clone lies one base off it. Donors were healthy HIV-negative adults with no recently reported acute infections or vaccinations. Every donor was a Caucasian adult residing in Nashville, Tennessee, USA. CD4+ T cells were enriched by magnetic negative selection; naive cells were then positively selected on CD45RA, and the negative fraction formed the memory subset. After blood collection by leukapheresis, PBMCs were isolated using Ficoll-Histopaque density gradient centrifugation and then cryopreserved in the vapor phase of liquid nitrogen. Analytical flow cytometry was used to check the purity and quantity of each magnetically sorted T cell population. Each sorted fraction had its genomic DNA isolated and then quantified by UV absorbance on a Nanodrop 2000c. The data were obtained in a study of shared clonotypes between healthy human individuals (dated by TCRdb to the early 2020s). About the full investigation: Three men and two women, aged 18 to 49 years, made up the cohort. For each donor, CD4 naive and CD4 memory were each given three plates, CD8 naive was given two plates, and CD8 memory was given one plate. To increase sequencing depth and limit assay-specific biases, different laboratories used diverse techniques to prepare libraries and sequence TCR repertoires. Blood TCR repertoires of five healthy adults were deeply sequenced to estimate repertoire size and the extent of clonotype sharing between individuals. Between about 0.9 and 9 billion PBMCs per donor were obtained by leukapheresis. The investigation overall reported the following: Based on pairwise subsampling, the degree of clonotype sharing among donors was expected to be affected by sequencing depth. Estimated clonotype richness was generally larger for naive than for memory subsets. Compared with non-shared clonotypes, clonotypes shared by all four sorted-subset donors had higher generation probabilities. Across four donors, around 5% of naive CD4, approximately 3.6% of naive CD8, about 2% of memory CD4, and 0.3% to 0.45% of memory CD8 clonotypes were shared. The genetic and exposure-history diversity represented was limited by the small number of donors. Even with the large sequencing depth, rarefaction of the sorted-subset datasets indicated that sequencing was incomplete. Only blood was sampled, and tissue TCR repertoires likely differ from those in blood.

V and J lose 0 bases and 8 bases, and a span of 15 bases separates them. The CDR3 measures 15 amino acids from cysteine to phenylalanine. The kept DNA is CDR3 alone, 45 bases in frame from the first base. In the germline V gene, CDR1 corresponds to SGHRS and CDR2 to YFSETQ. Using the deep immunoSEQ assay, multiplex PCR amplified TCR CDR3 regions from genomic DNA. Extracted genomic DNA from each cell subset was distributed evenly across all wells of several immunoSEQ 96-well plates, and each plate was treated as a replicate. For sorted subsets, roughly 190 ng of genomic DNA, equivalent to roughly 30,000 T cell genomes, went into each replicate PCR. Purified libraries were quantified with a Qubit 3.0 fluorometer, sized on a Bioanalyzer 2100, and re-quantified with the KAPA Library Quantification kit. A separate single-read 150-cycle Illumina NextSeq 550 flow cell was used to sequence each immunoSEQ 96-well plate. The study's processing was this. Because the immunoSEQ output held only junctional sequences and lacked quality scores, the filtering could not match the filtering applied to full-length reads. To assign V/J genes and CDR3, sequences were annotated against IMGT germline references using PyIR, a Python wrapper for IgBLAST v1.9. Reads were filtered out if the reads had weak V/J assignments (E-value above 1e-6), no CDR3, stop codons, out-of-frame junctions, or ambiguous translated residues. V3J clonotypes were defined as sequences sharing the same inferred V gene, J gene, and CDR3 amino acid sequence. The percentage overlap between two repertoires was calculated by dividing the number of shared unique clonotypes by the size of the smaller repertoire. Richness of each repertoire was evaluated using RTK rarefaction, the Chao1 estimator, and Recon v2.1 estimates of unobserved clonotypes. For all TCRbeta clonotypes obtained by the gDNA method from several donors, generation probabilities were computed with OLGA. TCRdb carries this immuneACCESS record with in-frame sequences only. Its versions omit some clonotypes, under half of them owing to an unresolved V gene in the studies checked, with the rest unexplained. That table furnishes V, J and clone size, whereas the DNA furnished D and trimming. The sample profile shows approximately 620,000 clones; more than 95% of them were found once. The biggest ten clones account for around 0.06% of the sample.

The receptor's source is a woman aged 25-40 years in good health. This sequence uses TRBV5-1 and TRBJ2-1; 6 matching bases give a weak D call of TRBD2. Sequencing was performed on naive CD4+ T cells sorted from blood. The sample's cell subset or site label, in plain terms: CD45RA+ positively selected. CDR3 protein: CASSLDGTPSHEQFF. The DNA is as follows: TGCGCCAGCAGCTTGGACGGGACTCCGAGCCATGAGCAGTTCTTC.